The 29 T cell receptor beta chains listed next were all sequenced from one sample in a study of PD-1 blockade in classical Hodgkin lymphoma. Every single patient, without exception, relapsed after autologous stem cell transplantation, and brentuximab vedotin exposure varied. Sequenced by immunoSEQ multiplex PCR; TCRdb stores in-frame clones only, minus some. Of tens of thousands of clones detected, roughly 89% appear once; the ten largest clones hold roughly 10%. The material sequenced was peripheral blood mononuclear cells (PBMCs), taken before the second cycle of nivolumab. The receptor source for this set is a human donor with classical Hodgkin lymphoma.

This clone was seen a single time. The chain employs TRBV7-9 and TRBJ2-1; D possibly uses TRBD1 or TRBD2 (5 bases each). The V and J ends lost 1 base and 5 bases respectively, with 15 bases between them. The germline V gene has CDR1 SEHNR and CDR2 FQNEAQ (reference sequence). This CDR3 spans 16 amino acids. CDR3 protein: CASSLDGEGRNNEQFF. The CDR3 bases are TGTGCCAGCAGCTTAGACGGTGAGGGGCGGAACAATGAGCAGTTCTTC.

The chain recombines TRBV28 with TRBJ2-7, with 8 positions matching TRBD1. Trimming took 3 bases from V and 2 from J; bases not matched to a gene: 3. Germline V gene data show CDR1 as MDHEN and CDR2 as SYDVKM. The CDR3 length is 14 residues. The DNA for the CDR3 is TGTGCCAGCAGTTTCAGGACAGGGCCCTACGAGCAGTACTTC. Its protein is CASSFRTGPYEQYF.

The chain joins TRBV21-1 to TRBJ1-5. TRBV21-1 has pseudogene status. The CDR3 runs to 14 residues. The CDR3 DNA reads TGTGCCAGCACTCCCAGGGGAGGGGGTCAGCCCCAGCATTTT. Amino acid sequence: CASTPRGGGQPQHF.

The rearrangement uses TRBV7-9 and TRBJ2-7; tentatively, D is TRBD1 (5 bases). Germline CDR1 and CDR2: SEHNR and FQNEAQ (reference sequence). This CDR3 has 15 amino acids. The ends were cut back, 1 base at V and 4 bases at J, with 14 bases in the middle. The CDR3 DNA reads TGTGCCAGCAGCTTAGAAGGTGACAGCTCATACGAGCAGTACTTC. Amino acids: CASSLEGDSSYEQYF.

The chain joins TRBV7-8 to TRBJ1-2, with 7 bases aligning to TRBD1. Trimming cost V 4 bases and J 0 bases; bases outside gene matches: 8. CDR3 length equals 16 residues. From germline, CDR1 is SGHVS and CDR2 FQNEAQ. The CDR3 DNA reads as TGTGCCAGCAGCTCCCTTAGGGACAGCACTAACTATGGCTACACCTTC. This encodes CASSSLRDSTNYGYTF.

V is TRBV13 and J is TRBJ2-2; 7 bases fit TRBD2. The V gene's germline CDR1 is PRHDT and CDR2 FYEKMQ (reference sequence). The V and J ends lost 1 base and 6 bases, in that order; junction bases with no gene match: 5. This CDR3 region has 15 residues. The CDR3 loop is CASSLAGGSAGELFF. The CDR3 nucleotides read TGTGCCAGCAGCTTAGCCGGCGGGAGTGCCGGGGAGCTGTTTTTT.

The chain has TRBV6-5 and TRBJ1-1; no definite D call. The germline V gene has CDR1 MNHEY and CDR2 SVGAGI. V gave up 8 bases and J gave up 0 bases, with 7 bases separating them. This CDR3 region has 12 residues. CDR3 coding DNA: TGTGCCAGCGGGAGGATGAACACTGAAGCTTTCTTT. This translates into CASGRMNTEAFF.

A single count supports this clone. V gene TRBV7-9 combines with J gene TRBJ1-2; D is uncertain. The germline CDR1 and CDR2 sequences are SEHNR and FQNEAQ (reference sequence). This CDR3 has 13 amino acids. Trimming took 0 bases from V and 7 from J, leaving 9 bases between them. Here the CDR3 DNA reads TGTGCCAGCAGCTTAGCTCGGGTGTTTGGCTACACCTTC. The encoded protein is CASSLARVFGYTF.

V is TRBV4-1 and J is TRBJ1-5; TRBD1 is a possible D gene (5 bases). This CDR3 has 17 amino acids. V shed 0 bases and J shed 0 bases, with 12 bases lying between them. Germline assignment: CDR1 MGHRA and CDR2 YSYEKL. The CDR3 loop is CASSQDPPGNSNQPQHF. CDR3 DNA sequence: TGCGCCAGCAGCCAAGATCCTCCAGGGAATAGCAATCAGCCCCAGCATTTT.

This clone was observed once. The V gene is TRBV7-9, the J gene TRBJ1-4, with TRBD1 as a possible D gene (6 bases). This CDR3 spans 15 amino acids. Germline assignment: CDR1 SEHNR and CDR2 FQNEAQ (reference sequence). V was pared by 4 bases and J by 3 bases, with 12 bases between. CDR3 in amino acids: CASSSPGQPNEKLFF. The CDR3 DNA reads as TGTGCCAGCAGCTCGCCCGGACAGCCTAATGAAAAACTGTTTTTT. The entire variable domain, with the rest obtained from reference TRBV7-9 and TRBJ1-4, is as follows: DTGVSQNPRHKITKRGQNVTFRCDPISEHNRLYWYRQTLGQGPEFLTYFQNEAQLEKSRLLSDRFSAERPKGSFSTLEIQRTEQGDSAMYLCASSSPGQPNEKLFFGSGTQLSVL.

This clone was found a few times. The chain links TRBV5-4 to TRBJ1-4; TRBD1 agrees at 9 bases. J was trimmed by 3 bases and V by 4 bases; bases with no gene match: 7. From germline, CDR1 is SGHNT and CDR2 YYREEE (reference sequence). The CDR3 loop spans 16 amino acids. CDR3 sequence: CASSIGQGLSNEKLFF. The CDR3 DNA reads as TGTGCCAGCAGCATCGGACAGGGGCTATCTAATGAAAAACTGTTTTTT.

J is TRBJ2-3 and V is TRBV6-5; TRBD2 is a possible D gene (5 bases). Trimming removed 2 bases at V and 2 bases at J, with 8 bases between. The V gene's germline CDR1 is MNHEY and CDR2 SVGAGI. The CDR3 loop spans 14 amino acids. In DNA, the CDR3 is TGTGCCAGCAGTTACCGCGGGCCCACAGATACGCAGTATTTT. Protein sequence: CASSYRGPTDTQYF.

V gene TRBV6-5 combines with J gene TRBJ1-6; tentative D call: TRBD1 (6 bases). CDR1 is MNHEY, CDR2 SVGAGI, per germline. The V end lost 0 bases, the J end lost 12 bases, and 15 bases lay between the germline ends. The CDR3 is 15 residues long. CDR3 DNA sequence: TGTGCCAGCAGTTACTCGTGGGACACCCCTCAACCCCTCCACTTT. This translates into CASSYSWDTPQPLHF.

This chain links TRBV9 with TRBJ2-7; 10 bases match TRBD2. Germline V gene data show CDR1 as SGDLS and CDR2 as YYNGEE. The CDR3 sequence is 14 residues long. V dropped 3 bases and J dropped 3; count of bases not matched to a gene: 3. In DNA form, the CDR3 reads TGTGCCAGCAGCGGCGGGACTAGCGTCTACGAGCAGTACTTC. Translating it yields CASSGGTSVYEQYF.

The rearrangement joins TRBV4-1 to TRBJ2-3, with 8 bases matching TRBD1. V lost 4 bases and J lost 2; bases outside the gene matches: 14. Germline CDR1 reads MGHRA; CDR2 reads YSYEKL. The CDR3 extends over 18 amino acids. The CDR3 nucleotides read TGCGCCAGCAGCCTAAAAGGACAGGGCAAGGCACACACAGATACGCAGTATTTT. Residues: CASSLKGQGKAHTDTQYF.

This clone has just one count. This chain uses TRBV28 with TRBJ2-7; 10 nucleotides align to TRBD1. CDR3 size: 15 residues. CDR1 and CDR2 (germline): MDHEN, SYDVKM. V was pared by 3 bases and J by 6 bases, with 8 bases of the junction left unmatched. CDR3 nucleotide sequence: TGTGCCAGCAGTTTGACCGACAGGGGGCCGGGCGAGCAGTACTTC. Translating gives CASSLTDRGPGEQYF.

By share, this clone counts as large. This sequence joins TRBV27 and TRBJ1-2; the D gene is possibly TRBD1 (6 bases). This CDR3 is built from 13 residues. V was shortened by 4 bases and J by 4 bases, with 10 bases between the two germline ends. Germline V CDR1 and CDR2: MNHEY, SMNVEV (reference sequence). The CDR3 DNA is TGTGCCAGCAGTTCTCAGGGGAGCTATGGCTACACCTTC. Translation gives CASSSQGSYGYTF.

This chain links TRBV11-1 with TRBJ2-5; D might be TRBD2 (5 bases). Germline-derived CDR1 and CDR2 are SGHAT and FQDESV (reference sequence). Trimming removed 5 bases at V and 2 bases at J, with 12 bases between. This CDR3 region has 14 residues. As DNA, the CDR3 is TGTGCCAGCAGCCAGACTAAAGGGCAAGAGACCCAGTACTTC. The encoded protein is CASSQTKGQETQYF.

CDR3 nucleotide sequence: TGTGCCAGCAGCGAGACAGTGGGCTCTTGGATGACCCAGTACTTC. Its protein is CASSETVGSWMTQYF. The chain links TRBV6-1 to TRBJ2-5; the D gene is possibly TRBD1 (5 bases). CDR1 is MNHNS and CDR2 is SASEGT in the germline V gene. Trimming pared 6 bases from V and 7 bases from J, leaving 21 bases between. There are 15 residues in the CDR3.

Written as DNA, the CDR3 is TGTGCCAGCAGTGAATCTTACAATGAGCAGTTCTTC. It yields the protein CASSESYNEQFF. V is TRBV2 and J is TRBJ2-1; unclear D gene. This CDR3 region has 12 residues. Germline CDR1 is SNHLY and CDR2 is FYNNEI. V was cut by 2 bases and J by 4 bases, with 3 bases left in between. The variable domain in full, completed from reference TRBV2 and TRBJ2-1, reads EPEVTQTPSHQVTQMGQEVILRCVPISNHLYFYWYRQILGQKVEFLVSFYNNEISEKSEIFDDQFSVERPDGSNFTLKIRSTKLEDSAMYFCASSESYNEQFFGPGTRLTVL.

The chain links TRBV7-2 to TRBJ2-5, with 10 bases lining up with TRBD2. The ends lost 1 base at V and 1 base at J; junction bases unmatched: 6. CDR1 is SGHTA, CDR2 FQGNSA, per germline. This CDR3 contains 17 residues. The CDR3 nucleotides read TGTGCCAGCAGCTTAGGCCCTAGCGGGGGCTTCCAAGAGACCCAGTACTTC. This encodes CASSLGPSGGFQETQYF.

This rearrangement joins TRBV5-6 to TRBJ2-7, with 9 positions matching TRBD1. Germline values: CDR1 SGHDT, CDR2 YYEEEE. The V segment lost 0 bases and the J segment 6 bases; nucleotides outside the gene matches: 10. The CDR3 spans 16 residues. CDR3 amino acids: CASSLGPGTGITEQYF. The CDR3 DNA follows: TGTGCCAGCAGCTTGGGCCCCGGGACAGGGATTACCGAGCAGTACTTC.

The chain uses TRBV4-1 and TRBJ1-2; a weak D match, TRBD1 (6 bases). CDR1 and CDR2 (germline): MGHRA, YSYEKL. V was clipped by 4 bases and J by 4 bases, with 13 bases between them. The CDR3 is 14 residues long. In nucleotides, the CDR3 is TGCGCCAGCAGCCTGACAGGCCCGCCCTATGGCTACACCTTC. This gives the protein CASSLTGPPYGYTF.

The V and J genes are TRBV29-1 and TRBJ2-6; maybe TRBD1 (6 bases). CDR1 and CDR2 from the germline V gene are SQVTM and ANQGSEA. The germline V and J ends were trimmed by 7 bases and 1 base, with 8 bases remaining between them. The CDR3 is 13 residues long. Written as DNA, the CDR3 is TGCAGCGGTGGACAGTCTGGGGCCAACGTCCTGACTTTC. It is translated as CSGGQSGANVLTF.

The chain carries TRBV30 and TRBJ1-5; TRBD1 might be the D (6 bases). This CDR3 contains 17 residues. V shed 3 bases and J shed 0 bases, with 18 bases lying between them. Germline CDR1 GTSNPN, CDR2 SVGIG (reference sequence). CDR3 DNA: TGTGCCTGGAGCGAAGAAGACAGGCCGATTAGCAATCAGCCCCAGCATTTT. Protein: CAWSEEDRPISNQPQHF.

The J gene is TRBJ2-3, the V gene TRBV5-1; D could derive from TRBD1 or TRBD2 (5 bases each). The CDR3 loop spans 15 amino acids. V lost 0 bases and J lost 6, with 14 bases in between. Germline values: CDR1 SGHRS, CDR2 YFSETQ. CDR3 sequence reads: CASSLGGVGTDTQYF. Written as DNA, the CDR3 is TGCGCCAGCAGCTTGGGTGGGGTAGGGACGGATACGCAGTATTTT. The entire variable domain, with the rest obtained from reference TRBV5-1 and TRBJ2-3, is as follows: KAGVTQTPRYLIKTRGQQVTLSCSPISGHRSVSWYQQTPGQGLQFLFEYFSETQRNKGNFPGRFSGRQFSNSRSEMNVSTLELGDSALYLCASSLGGVGTDTQYFGPGTRLTVL.

The chain is built from TRBV9 and TRBJ1-3; D may be TRBD1 (5 bases). With 1 base removed from V and 0 bases from J, the gap between germline ends came to 11 bases. CDR1 is SGDLS and CDR2 is YYNGEE in the germline V gene. CDR3 length: 16 amino acids. The CDR3 region is CASSVSIRDSGNTIYF. As DNA, the CDR3 is TGTGCCAGCAGCGTATCAATCAGGGACTCTGGAAACACCATATATTTT.

V and J are TRBV28 and TRBJ1-1, with 7 bases aligning to TRBD1. Looked up from germline, CDR1 is MDHEN and CDR2 is SYDVKM. The CDR3 totals 15 residues. V shed 7 bases and J 5 bases; nucleotides not matched to a gene: 13. The CDR3 sequence: CASTTTYRGATEAFF. Written as DNA, the CDR3 is TGTGCCAGCACCACTACGTACAGGGGCGCGACTGAAGCTTTCTTT.

This chain uses TRBV4-1 with TRBJ2-3; D gene ambiguous. Germline assignment: CDR1 MGHRA and CDR2 YSYEKL. The CDR3 totals 14 residues. V gave up 0 bases and J gave up 4 bases, with 8 bases separating them. This CDR3 is CASSQELVADTQYF. For the CDR3, the DNA is TGCGCCAGCAGCCAAGAGTTAGTTGCAGATACGCAGTATTTT.